This TCR beta chain emerged from a study of blood T cell repertoires in COVID-19. Original data processing: Reference gene primer amplification in the assay estimated nucleated cell counts. Using immunoSEQ multiplex PCR, the repertoire was profiled, and TCRdb retains in-frame clones only, with some absent. V and J calls and clone size are as listed in that table; D and trimming were resolved from the DNA. The table lists tens of thousands of clones, 60% to 85% of them singletons. Trimming pared 8 bases from V and 1 base from J, leaving 15 bases between. The CDR3 has 14 residues. From germline, CDR1 is SGHVS and CDR2 FQNEAQ.

The chain has TRBV7-8 and TRBJ2-7; tentative D call: TRBD1 (6 bases). Sequences were obtained from peripheral blood. The sequence was collected from a woman older than 75 with active or convalescent COVID-19. CDR3 residues: CASANGQQSYEQYF. The CDR3 DNA sequence: TGTGCCAGCGCAAACGGACAGCAGTCCTACGAGCAGTACTTC. Together with reference TRBV7-8 and TRBJ2-7, the CDR3 gives the full variable domain: GAGVSQSPRYKVAKRGQDVALRCDPISGHVSLFWYQQALGQGPEFLTYFQNEAQLDKSGLPSDRFFAERPEGSVSTLKIQRTQQEDSAVYLCASANGQQSYEQYFGPGTRLTVT.